This TCR beta chain was retrieved from a study of cytomegalovirus exposure and HLA in healthy donors. Overall study findings and caveats: The analysis excluded some indistinguishable V segments, including TRBV6-2 and TRBV6-3. For TCR beta chains, V- and J-gene trimming was later linked to a missense DCLRE1C variant. Testing in vitro showed a few CMV-associated chains specific for CMV antigens.

The PCR used 60 Vbeta and 13 Jbeta primers. Some clones are missing from TCRdb's copy, which holds only in-frame ones; the method was immunoSEQ multiplex PCR. This sample has around 140,000 clones, with roughly 73% found just once. The CDR3 contains 20 residues. Per germline, CDR1 LNHNV and CDR2 YYDKDF (reference sequence). V shed 3 bases, J shed 0 bases, and the junction held 12 bases outside the gene matches. As regards this clone: No antigen is known for it.

The clonotype comes from a male donor in good health and CMV-seronegative. The J gene is TRBJ2-3, the V gene TRBV15; 13 nucleotides match TRBD2. Sequenced sample: PBMCs. CDR3 in amino acids: CATSSLPTSGGLTSTDTQYF. CDR3 bases: TGTGCCACCAGCAGCTTACCGACTAGCGGGGGGCTGACTAGCACAGATACGCAGTATTTT.